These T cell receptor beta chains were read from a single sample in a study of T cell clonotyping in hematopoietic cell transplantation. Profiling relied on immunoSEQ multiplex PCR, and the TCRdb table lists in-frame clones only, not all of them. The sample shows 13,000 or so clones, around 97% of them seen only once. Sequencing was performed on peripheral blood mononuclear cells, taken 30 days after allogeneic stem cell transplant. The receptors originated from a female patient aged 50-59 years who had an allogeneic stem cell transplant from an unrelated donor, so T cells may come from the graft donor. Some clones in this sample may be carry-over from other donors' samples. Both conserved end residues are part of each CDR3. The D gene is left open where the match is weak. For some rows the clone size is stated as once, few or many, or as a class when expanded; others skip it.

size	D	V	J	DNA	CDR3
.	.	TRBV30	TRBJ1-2	TGTGCCTGGGGGGGATCTAACTATGGCTACACCTTC	CAWGGSNYGYTF
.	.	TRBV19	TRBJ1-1	TGTGCCAGTATGAGTTGGACTGAAGCTTTCTTT	CASMSWTEAFF
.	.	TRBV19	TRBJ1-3	TGTGCCAGTAGTATGGGACTTTCTACAGGAAACACCATATATTTT	CASSMGLSTGNTIYF
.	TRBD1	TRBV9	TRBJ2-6	TGTGCCAGCAGCGACAGGGGGAGTGGGGCCAACGTCCTGACTTTC	CASSDRGSGANVLTF
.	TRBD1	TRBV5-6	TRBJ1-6	TGTGCCAGCAGCCCTTGGGACAGGGGTTTATCACCCCTCCACTTT	CASSPWDRGLSPLHF
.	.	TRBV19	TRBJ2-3	TGTGCCAGTAGCCGGGGGCCTCCATCTGCGCAGTATTTT	CASSRGPPSAQYF
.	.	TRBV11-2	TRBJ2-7	TGTGCCAGCAGCTTAGCATTTCAAATTGGGTTGGAGCAGTACTTC	CASSLAFQIGLEQYF
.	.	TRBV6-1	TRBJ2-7	TGTGCCAGCAGTGATAACGGCAGAGGGTCCTACGAGCAGTACTTC	CASSDNGRGSYEQYF
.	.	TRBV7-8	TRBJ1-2	TGTGCCAGCAGCTTGGAGGCGACGGTAGTGGGGGGCTACACCTTC	CASSLEATVVGGYTF
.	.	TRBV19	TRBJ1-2	TGTGCCAGTTTACCGGGACTGTTCTATGGCTACACCTTC	CASLPGLFYGYTF
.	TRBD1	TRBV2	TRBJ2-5	TGTGCCAGCAGTGGGTTGTTGGACAGGGCCCAAGAGACCCAGTACTTC	CASSGLLDRAQETQYF
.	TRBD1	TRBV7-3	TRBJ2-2	TGTGCCAGCAGCCCCTACAGGGGGCGAGAGTCTGGGGAGCTGTTTTTT	CASSPYRGRESGELFF
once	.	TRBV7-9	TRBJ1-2	TGTGCCAGCAGCTTAGTACCTAACTATGGCTACACCTTC	CASSLVPNYGYTF
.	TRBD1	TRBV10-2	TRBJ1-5	TGCGCCAGCAGTGGTACCACAGGGGATCAGCCCCAGCATTTT	CASSGTTGDQPQHF
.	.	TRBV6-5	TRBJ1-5	TGTGCCAGCCGGACAGCCAATCAGCCCCAGCATTTT	CASRTANQPQHF
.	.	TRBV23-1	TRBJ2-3	TGCGCCAGCACGCCAGGTCGGGTCGCAGATACGCAGTATTTT	CASTPGRVADTQYF
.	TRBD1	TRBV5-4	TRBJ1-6	TGTGCCAGCAGCTTCAGACAGGGTTACAATTCACCCCTCCACTTT	CASSFRQGYNSPLHF
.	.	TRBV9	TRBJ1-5	TGTGCCAGCAGCGCGGACGGGACAAACAATCAGCCCCAGCATTTT	CASSADGTNNQPQHF
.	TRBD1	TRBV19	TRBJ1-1	TGTGCCAGTAGTACCTCGACAGGGGGAAAAGCTTTCTTT	CASSTSTGGKAFF
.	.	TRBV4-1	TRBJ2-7	TGCGCCAGCAGCCAAGGGGGGCAGTACGAGCAGTACTTC	CASSQGGQYEQYF
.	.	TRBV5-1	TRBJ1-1	TGCGCCAGCAGCTTGGTAAGCCGGTCCTTTCAAGGAGCTTTCTTT	CASSLVSRSFQGAFF
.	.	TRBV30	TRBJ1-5	TGTGCCTGGAGTGAAGGGGCCCTCAATCAGCCCCAGCATTTT	CAWSEGALNQPQHF
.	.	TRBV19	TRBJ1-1	TGTGCCAGTAGTATTCCGGAGAACACTGAAGCTTTCTTT	CASSIPENTEAFF
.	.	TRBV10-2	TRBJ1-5	TGCGCCAGCAGTCTGGACAGAATAAATCAGCCCCAGCATTTT	CASSLDRINQPQHF
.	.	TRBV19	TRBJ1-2	TGTGCCAGTAGTACGCCCGGGCTGAACTATGGCTACACCTTC	CASSTPGLNYGYTF
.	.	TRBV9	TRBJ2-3	TGTGCCAGCAGCGCCTACAATTACGATACGCAGTATTTT	CASSAYNYDTQYF
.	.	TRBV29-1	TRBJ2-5	TGCAGCGTTGAAGGACTACCTAGGACCCAGTACTTC	CSVEGLPRTQYF
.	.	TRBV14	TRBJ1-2	TGTGCCAGCAGCCCGACAGGCTATGGCTACACCTTC	CASSPTGYGYTF
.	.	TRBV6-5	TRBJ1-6	TGTGCCAGCAGTTACGGGATACTTAATTCACCCCTCCACTTT	CASSYGILNSPLHF
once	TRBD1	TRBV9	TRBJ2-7	TGTGCCAGCAGCTCCGGGACAGGGAGGAGTAACTACGAGCAGTACTTC	CASSSGTGRSNYEQYF
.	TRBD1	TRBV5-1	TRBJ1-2	TGCGCCAGCAGCGGTACAGGGGGCTATGGCTACACCTTC	CASSGTGGYGYTF
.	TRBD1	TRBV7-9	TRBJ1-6	TGTGCCAGCAGATCGGGACAGGGGGCTTCACCCCTCCACTTT	CASRSGQGASPLHF
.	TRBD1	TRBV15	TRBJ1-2	TGTGCCACCAGCAGAGATCGGGGACAGGGTTTGGGCTACACCTTC	CATSRDRGQGLGYTF
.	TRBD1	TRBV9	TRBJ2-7	TGTGCCAGCAGCGTAGGTCCGAGGACAGGGGACTACGAGCAGTACTTC	CASSVGPRTGDYEQYF
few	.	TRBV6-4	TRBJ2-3	TGTGCCAGCAGTGAGGGGGCTAGCACAGATACGCAGTATTTT	CASSEGASTDTQYF
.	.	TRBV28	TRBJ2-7	TGTGCCAGCATTCGACAGGTTCGGGATTACGAGCAGTACTTC	CASIRQVRDYEQYF
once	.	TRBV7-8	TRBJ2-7	TGTGCCAGCAGCCCAGGACACTCCTACGAGCAGTACTTC	CASSPGHSYEQYF
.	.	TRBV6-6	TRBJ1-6	TGTGCCAGCAGCCCACCGCGGCCACCCCTCCACTTT	CASSPPRPPLHF
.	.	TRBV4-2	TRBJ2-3	TGTGCCAGCAGCCAAGAAGGTAGCGGCGGGGATACGCAGTATTTT	CASSQEGSGGDTQYF
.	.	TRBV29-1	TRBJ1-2	TGCAGCGCCAGCGAGAACTATGGCTACACCTTC	CSASENYGYTF
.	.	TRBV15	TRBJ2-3	TGTGCCACCAGCAGAGAGGGGGGCATCGCAGATACGCAGTATTTT	CATSREGGIADTQYF
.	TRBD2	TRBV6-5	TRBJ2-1	TGTGCCAGCAGTGGGTCTAGCGGGGGCAATGAGCAGTTCTTC	CASSGSSGGNEQFF
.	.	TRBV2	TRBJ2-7	TGTGCCAGCAGTAACAGGGTTCGGGAGCAGTACTTC	CASSNRVREQYF
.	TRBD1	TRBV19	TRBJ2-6	TGTGCCAGTAGGACAGGGAATTCTGGGGCCAACGTCCTGACTTTC	CASRTGNSGANVLTF
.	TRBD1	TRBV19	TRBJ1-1	TGTGCCAGTAGTACCAGGGGGAGTGGCACTGAAGCTTTCTTT	CASSTRGSGTEAFF
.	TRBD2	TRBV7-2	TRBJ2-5	TGTGCCAGCAGCTTAAGCCTAGCGGGGGGACAGTGGACCCAGTACTTC	CASSLSLAGGQWTQYF
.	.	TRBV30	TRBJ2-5	TGTGCCTGGAGTTCCCTCGACAGGTTGTGGGGTATGGGAGAGACCCAGTACTTC	CAWSSLDRLWGMGETQYF
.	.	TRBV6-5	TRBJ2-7	TGTGCCAGCAGTTACTCAACCGACCGTCCCTCCTACGAGCAGTACTTC	CASSYSTDRPSYEQYF
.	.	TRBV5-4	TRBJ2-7	TGTGCCAGCAGCTTCGACAGTTCCTCCTACGAGCAGTACTTC	CASSFDSSSYEQYF
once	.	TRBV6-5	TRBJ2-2	TGTGCCAGCAGTTACGGATACCAGGCCGGGGAGCTGTTTTTT	CASSYGYQAGELFF
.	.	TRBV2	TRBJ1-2	TGTGCCAGCAGGGGCAGCGCTAACTATGGCTACACCTTC	CASRGSANYGYTF
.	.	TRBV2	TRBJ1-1	TGTGCCAGCAGATATTCCAGTCAAAACACTGAAGCTTTCTTT	CASRYSSQNTEAFF
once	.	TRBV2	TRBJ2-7	TGTGCCAGCAGTGAGGCAGGGACCGTCTACGAGCAGTACTTC	CASSEAGTVYEQYF
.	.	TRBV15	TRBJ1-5	TGTGCCACCAACACGGAGAATCAGCCCCAGCATTTT	CATNTENQPQHF
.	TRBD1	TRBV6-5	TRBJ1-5	TGTGCCAGCAGTCGAGAGACAGGGGGCGTCCAGCCCCAGCATTTT	CASSRETGGVQPQHF
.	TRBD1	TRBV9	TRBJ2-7	TGTGCCAGCAGCGTAGAGGCAGGGGGTAAGCAGTACTTC	CASSVEAGGKQYF
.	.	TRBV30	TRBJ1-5	TGTGCCTGGAGTGACAGGCCGGTAAATCAGCCCCAGCATTTT	CAWSDRPVNQPQHF
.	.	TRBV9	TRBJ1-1	TGTGCCAGCAGCGTAGCTTACCAAGACACTGAAGCTTTCTTT	CASSVAYQDTEAFF
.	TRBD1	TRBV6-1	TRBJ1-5	TGTGCCAGCCAACAGGGGGCGCCGAATCAGCCCCAGCATTTT	CASQQGAPNQPQHF
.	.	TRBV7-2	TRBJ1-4	TGTGCCAGCAGCTTAGCAAGAGAAAAACTGTTTTTT	CASSLAREKLFF